Presented here are 32 T cell receptor beta chains from one specimen sequenced in a study of cytomegalovirus exposure and HLA in healthy donors. PCR was performed using 60 Vbeta and 13 Jbeta primers. Generated by immunoSEQ multiplex PCR, the TCRdb table keeps only in-frame clones and is missing some. The sample shows around 150,000 clones, approximately 80% of them seen only once. The sequencing input was PBMCs. The receptors here all came from a middle-aged man in good health and CMV-seropositive.

This rearrangement joins TRBV6-6 to TRBJ2-3, with 8 positions matching TRBD1. The V segment lost 4 bases and the J segment 0 bases; nucleotides outside the gene matches: 3. The CDR3 runs 15 residues. The germline CDR1 and CDR2 sequences are MNHNY and SVGAGI (reference sequence). CDR3 in DNA: TGTGCCAGCAGTTCGAGGACAGGGAGCACAGATACGCAGTATTTT. Translated: CASSSRTGSTDTQYF.

This clone is deemed medium-sized. This chain joins TRBV9 and TRBJ1-5; D might be TRBD1 (6 bases). Trimming took off 0 bases at V and 5 bases at J, with 12 bases between the two ends. CDR3 length: 15 amino acids. Germline V gene data show CDR1 as SGDLS and CDR2 as YYNGEE. CDR3 residues: CASSVAGEGYQPQHF. In DNA, the CDR3 is TGTGCCAGCAGCGTAGCAGGGGAAGGTTATCAGCCCCAGCATTTT. Using reference TRBV9 and TRBJ1-5 for the parts outside the CDR3, the full variable domain is DSGVTQTPKHLITATGQRVTLRCSPRSGDLSVYWYQQSLDQGLQFLIQYYNGEERAKGNILERFSAQQFPDLHSELNLSSLELGDSALYFCASSVAGEGYQPQHFGDGTRLSIL.

This chain links TRBV5-1 with TRBJ2-7; TRBD1 aligns across 7 bases. Germline V gives CDR1 SGHRS, CDR2 YFSETQ. This CDR3 contains 15 residues. The trim removed 2 bases at V and 5 bases at J, leaving 10 bases unmatched. The CDR3 loop reads CASSFDPGGINEQYF. For the CDR3, the DNA is TGCGCCAGCAGCTTCGACCCAGGGGGTATTAACGAGCAGTACTTC.

The chain recombines TRBV2 with TRBJ2-5; TRBD2 is a possible D gene (5 bases). The DNA matches TRBJ2-7 better at its end, which makes the J call doubtful. The CDR3 has 12 residues. Germline assignment: CDR1 SNHLY and CDR2 FYNNEI. CDR3 sequence (DNA): TGTGCCACCCTACGGGACTCCTACGAGCAGTACTTC. This translates into CATLRDSYEQYF.

The rearrangement uses TRBV28 and TRBJ2-2; possible D gene TRBD1, 6 bases. In germline, CDR1 is MDHEN, CDR2 SYDVKM. The CDR3 is 15 residues long. V gave up 6 bases and J gave up 1 base, with 12 bases separating them. This chain's CDR3 is CASSLGGRNTGELFF. CDR3 coding DNA: TGTGCCAGCAGCCTAGGGGGAAGGAACACCGGGGAGCTGTTTTTT.

On this clone: Other nucleotide sequences in the sample specify the same CDR3. V and J are TRBV5-6 and TRBJ1-2; 7 bases are a match to TRBD1. V shed 4 bases, J shed 2 bases, and the junction held 11 bases outside the gene matches. CDR3 length: 16 amino acids. Germline CDR1 and CDR2: SGHDT and YYEEEE. Here the CDR3 DNA reads TGTGCCAGCAGCCCCGTTCTGACAGGGAACAACTATGGCTACACCTTC. Amino acids: CASSPVLTGNNYGYTF.

The chain is built from TRBV28 and TRBJ2-5; D is perhaps TRBD1 (6 bases). Germline CDR1 is MDHEN and CDR2 is SYDVKM. This CDR3 is built from 14 residues. V lost 5 bases, J lost 5 bases, and 15 bases lay in between. In DNA form, the CDR3 reads TGTGCCAGCAGTGACATAAACAGGGATGAGACCCAGTACTTC. Its protein product is CASSDINRDETQYF.

This chain joins TRBV4-1 and TRBJ2-7; 7 bases fit TRBD1. V shed 3 bases and J 1 base; nucleotides not matched to a gene: 6. The CDR3 length is 15 residues. Looked up from germline, CDR1 is MGHRA and CDR2 is YSYEKL. For the CDR3, the DNA is TGCGCCAGCAGCCAGGCGGCACAGGGGTCCTACGAGCAGTACTTC. Translation gives CASSQAAQGSYEQYF.

The chain carries TRBV29-1 and TRBJ2-7; 9 bases fit TRBD1. The CDR3 sequence is 14 residues long. CDR1 and CDR2 (germline): SQVTM, ANQGSEA. V was clipped by 8 bases and J by 4 bases; unmatched bases: 12. The DNA for the CDR3 is TGCAGCACAGGGGGCAGTGATGGGATTTACGAGCAGTACTTC. Its translation is CSTGGSDGIYEQYF.

V and J are TRBV15 and TRBJ1-4; the match to TRBD1 covers 7 bases. This CDR3 spans 14 amino acids. The germline CDR1 and CDR2 sequences are LNHNV and YYDKDF (reference sequence). V trimming: 4 bases; J trimming: 7 bases; junction bases outside the gene matches: 6. In nucleotides, the CDR3 is TGTGCCACCAGCACACAGGGGAGACTTGAAAAACTGTTTTTT. It specifies CATSTQGRLEKLFF.

This clone was seen only once. The chain uses TRBV5-1 and TRBJ2-1; possible D gene TRBD2, 6 bases. Trimming took off 4 bases at V and 4 bases at J, with 12 bases between the two ends. The CDR3 totals 14 residues. The germline V gene encodes CDR1 SGHRS and CDR2 YFSETQ. The CDR3 DNA follows: TGCGCCAGCAGCCTGGACGGGGGATACAATGAGCAGTTCTTC. Translation: CASSLDGGYNEQFF.

This clone was counted once. The J gene is TRBJ1-2, the V gene TRBV4-3; 7 nucleotides line up with TRBD1. This CDR3 spans 18 amino acids. V was pared by 0 bases and J by 7 bases, with 17 bases of the junction left unmatched. The germline V gene encodes CDR1 LGHNA and CDR2 YSLEER. CDR3 in DNA: TGCGCCAGCAGCCAAGATACCCACCCAGACAGGGCGCAGGGTGGCTACACCTTC. Translated, it gives CASSQDTHPDRAQGGYTF.

V is TRBV11-2 and J is TRBJ2-3; 12 positions match TRBD2. This CDR3 spans 17 amino acids. The germline CDR1 and CDR2 sequences are SGHAT and FQNNGV. The junction had 8 bases not matched to a gene; V was cut back by 5 bases and J by 2 bases. Here the CDR3 reads CASSLDLAGGNTDTQYF. The CDR3 DNA follows: TGTGCCAGCAGCCTCGACCTAGCGGGGGGGAACACAGATACGCAGTATTTT.

Concerning this clone: The junction and the germline gene differ at one end; a read error may be behind it. Other DNA sequences in the same sample also yield this CDR3. The chain couples TRBV7-9 to TRBJ2-1, with TRBD2 matching 12 bases. CDR3 length: 14 amino acids. CDR1 and CDR2 (germline): SEHNR, FQNEAQ (reference sequence). The DNA of the CDR3 is TGCGCCAGCAGCTTAGGGACTAGCGGGAATGAGCAGTTCTTC. Translated: CASSLGTSGNEQFF.

The chain has TRBV5-1 and TRBJ1-3, with 9 bases fitting TRBD1. The germline CDR1 and CDR2 sequences are SGHRS and YFSETQ. The CDR3 consists of 14 residues. V shed 4 bases and J 7 bases; nucleotides not matched to a gene: 6. CDR3 sequence: CASSPGTGHNTIYF. The CDR3 DNA reads TGCGCCAGCAGCCCAGGGACAGGGCACAACACCATATATTTT.

J is TRBJ2-1 and V is TRBV11-3; 11 bases agree with TRBD2. Per germline, CDR1 SGHNT and CDR2 YENEEA. With 0 bases clipped from V and 4 bases from J, the junction kept 14 bases outside the gene matches. The CDR3 has 20 amino acids. CDR3 region: CASSLEGRSLAGGPYNEQFF. The CDR3 DNA reads TGTGCCAGCAGCTTAGAGGGGCGGTCGCTAGCGGGGGGCCCATACAATGAGCAGTTCTTC.

The chain couples TRBV5-1 to TRBJ2-7, with TRBD1 as a possible D gene (5 bases). Trimming shortened V by 8 bases and J by 2 bases, and 17 bases separated the two germline ends. CDR1 is SGHRS, CDR2 YFSETQ, per germline. The length of the CDR3 is 14 residues. CDR3 sequence: CASALRTSTYEQYF. The CDR3 coding sequence is TGCGCCAGTGCCTTAAGGACATCGACCTACGAGCAGTACTTC.

J is TRBJ2-3 and V is TRBV6-1; D uncertain. The V gene lost 5 bases and the J gene lost 7 bases, with 13 bases spanning the gap. This CDR3 is built from 13 residues. Per germline, CDR1 MNHNS and CDR2 SASEGT. The CDR3 loop is CASSPQNRYTQYF. The CDR3, as DNA: TGTGCCAGCAGTCCCCAGAACCGATATACGCAGTATTTT.

J is TRBJ2-5 and V is TRBV27; 9 bases map to TRBD1. This CDR3 is 13 amino acids long. Germline V gene data show CDR1 as MNHEY and CDR2 as SMNVEV (reference sequence). Unmatched junction bases numbered 5, after V lost 7 bases and J lost 5 bases. This CDR3 is CASTDRGGETQYF. The CDR3, as DNA: TGTGCCAGCACGGACAGGGGAGGGGAGACCCAGTACTTC.

V gene TRBV7-8 combines with J gene TRBJ1-4; 7 bases are shared with TRBD1. This CDR3 is 17 amino acids long. Germline CDR1 is SGHVS and CDR2 is FQNEAQ. J lost 4 bases, V lost 1 base, and 9 bases had no gene match. The CDR3: CASSLGPGTAINEKLFF. CDR3 DNA: TGTGCCAGCAGCTTAGGTCCCGGGACAGCTATTAATGAAAAACTGTTTTTT.

The gene calls are TRBV28 and TRBJ1-1; D is unresolved. In germline, CDR1 is MDHEN, CDR2 SYDVKM. Trimming left V 2 bases short and J 11 bases short, with 12 bases between. There are 12 residues in the CDR3. The CDR3 region has the DNA TGTGCCAGCAGTTTAGCCAACTCAGCGGCTTTCTTT. This sequence encodes CASSLANSAAFF.

This chain links TRBV29-1 with TRBJ1-5; D unclear. The CDR3 length is 12 residues. The V gene's germline CDR1 is SQVTM and CDR2 ANQGSEA. V was pared by 4 bases and J by 2 bases, with 6 bases between. CDR3 residues: CSVGQGNQPQHF. CDR3 DNA: TGCAGCGTTGGACAAGGCAATCAGCCCCAGCATTTT.

In the case of this clone: The sample carries other DNA sequences with the same CDR3. The chain joins TRBV6-5 to TRBJ1-1; D remains unclear. The CDR3 has 13 residues. CDR1 MNHEY and CDR2 SVGAGI come from the germline V gene. Trimming took 2 bases from V and 1 from J, leaving 5 bases between them. The CDR3 coding sequence is TGTGCCAGCAGTTACGGCCAGAACACTGAAGCTTTCTTT. This encodes CASSYGQNTEAFF.

The genes are TRBV28 and TRBJ1-4; D ambiguous. V lost 2 bases and J lost 2, with 3 bases in between. The CDR3 contains 13 residues. Germline V gives CDR1 MDHEN, CDR2 SYDVKM. CDR3 DNA: TGTGCCAGCAGTTTACGTACTAATGAAAAACTGTTTTTT. It is translated as CASSLRTNEKLFF. Full variable domain (remainder filled in from reference TRBV28 and TRBJ1-4): DVKVTQSSRYLVKRTGEKVFLECVQDMDHENMFWYRQDPGLGLRLIYFSYDVKMKEKGDIPEGYSVSREKKERFSLILESASTNQTSMYLCASSLRTNEKLFFGSGTQLSVL.

The V call is TRBV18, the J call TRBJ2-1; 11 bases align to TRBD1. Germline V gene data show CDR1 as KGHSH and CDR2 as LQKENI. Losses at the gene ends were 2 bases for V and 6 bases for J; bases not matched to a gene: 12. This CDR3 comprises 18 residues. CDR3 amino acids: CASSPVSGGDRGSNEQFF. The DNA of the CDR3 is TGTGCCAGCTCACCAGTTTCCGGTGGGGACAGGGGGAGCAATGAGCAGTTCTTC.

Comments on this clone: The sample contains more than one DNA sequence encoding this CDR3. The chain uses TRBV18 and TRBJ2-2, with 9 bases fitting TRBD1. With 4 bases clipped from V and 1 base from J, the junction kept 1 base outside the gene matches. Germline loops: CDR1 KGHSH, CDR2 LQKENI. The CDR3 covers 15 residues. The CDR3 DNA reads as TGTGCCAGCTCACAGGGACAGGGGAACACCGGGGAGCTGTTTTTT. This translates into CASSQGQGNTGELFF.

The chain carries TRBV29-1 and TRBJ1-3; the D gene is possibly TRBD1 (6 bases). The V end lost 6 bases, the J end lost 0 bases, and 12 bases lay between the germline ends. Germline CDR1 SQVTM, CDR2 ANQGSEA. The CDR3 extends over 14 amino acids. The CDR3 protein is CSVTGASSGNTIYF. Here the CDR3 DNA reads TGCAGCGTGACAGGAGCTTCCTCTGGAAACACCATATATTTT.

This clone was counted between two and nine times. The chain is built from TRBV5-4 and TRBJ1-1; 7 bases align to TRBD1. Per the germline V gene, CDR1 is SGHNT and CDR2 is YYREEE (reference sequence). The J segment lost 1 base and the V segment lost 0 bases, leaving 3 bases of the junction unmatched. The CDR3 has 15 residues. In DNA form, the CDR3 reads TGTGCCAGCAGCTTGGGTGCAGGGGGGAACACTGAAGCTTTCTTT. It yields the protein CASSLGAGGNTEAFF.

The chain employs TRBV7-9 and TRBJ1-1; a weak D match, TRBD1 (5 bases). V was pared by 1 base and J by 1 base, with 13 bases between. This CDR3 contains 16 residues. Germline V gene lookup returns CDR1 SEHNR and CDR2 FQNEAQ (reference sequence). The CDR3 spells CASSLGVGTANTEAFF. CDR3 nucleotides: TGTGCCAGCAGCTTAGGCGTTGGGACTGCGAACACTGAAGCTTTCTTT.

This clone was counted between two and nine times. The chain links TRBV7-9 to TRBJ2-7, with unresolved D. This CDR3 has 12 residues. CDR1 SEHNR and CDR2 FQNEAQ come from the germline V gene (reference sequence). V lost 3 bases and J lost 2, with 5 bases in between. The CDR3 reads CASSLGTYEQYF. In DNA form, the CDR3 reads TGTGCCAGCAGCTTGGGCACCTACGAGCAGTACTTC.

The J gene is TRBJ2-4, the V gene TRBV4-1, with D unresolved. Trimming cost V 2 bases and J 1 base, with 18 bases left between them. Per germline, CDR1 MGHRA and CDR2 YSYEKL. This CDR3 has 18 residues. The CDR3 here is CASSQLDMGFWAKNIQYF. As DNA, the CDR3 is TGCGCCAGCAGCCAACTCGACATGGGTTTTTGGGCCAAAAACATTCAGTACTTC.

This chain connects TRBV7-2 to TRBJ2-7; D remains unclear. The V end lost 1 base, the J end lost 2 bases, and 3 bases lay between the germline ends. This CDR3 contains 12 residues. Germline V CDR1 and CDR2: SGHTA, FQGNSA. The CDR3 nucleotides read TGTGCCAGCAGCTTAGGAGCCTACGAGCAGTACTTC. Translated: CASSLGAYEQYF.